This T cell receptor (beta chain) was found in a study of beta chain features in type 1 diabetes. Background on the study: Some 110,000,000 sorted cells were examined across all samples.

Each sorted population was over 95% pure. cDNA synthesis used the whole RNA isolate, giving expressed TCRB sequences. Method: immunoSEQ multiplex PCR; TCRdb's copy keeps in-frame clones and lacks some. The top ten clones hold 0.6% to 0.8% of a sample with 110,000 to 150,000 clones, 7% to 10% of them seen once. The CDR3 has 11 amino acids. The V and J ends lost 7 bases and 2 bases respectively, with 4 bases between them. CDR1 is MGHDK, CDR2 SYGVNS, per germline. The sequencing input was central memory CD4+ T cells from blood. The sequence was obtained from a man aged 18 to 30 in good health. V gene TRBV25-1 combines with J gene TRBJ2-3, with D unresolved. CDR3 region: CASTFTDTQYF. CDR3 coding DNA: TGTGCCAGCACCTTCACAGATACGCAGTATTTT.